The present T cell receptor beta chain was sequenced within a study of regulatory T cells in long-lasting Graves disease. Study-level information: Over 5 years of antithyroid drugs plus positive TSH receptor antibodies defined persistent Graves' disease. Study results and limitations: TRBV28, TRBJ1-2 and TRBJ2-5 were favored in persistent disease. Persistent Graves' patients had lower TCR diversity than newly diagnosed ones.

Time point described: persistent/refractory GD, antithyroid drugs over 5 years with positive TRAb. After RNA was extracted from PBMCs, the TCR library was made from it. Researchers made TCR beta libraries by using iRepertoire HTBI primers and running Arm-PCR on CDR3 regions. MiXCR, applied by TCRdb to the multiplex PCR reads, yields one record per CDR3 protein. Of roughly 450,000 distinct CDR3 sequences in the sample, around a fifth were seen once. At least ten counts were recorded for this clonotype. Its antigen remains unidentified. The CDR3 has 13 residues. Germline CDR1 MNHEY, CDR2 SMNVEV (reference sequence). V was cut by 4 bases and J by 3 bases, with 10 bases left in between.

This specimen consisted of peripheral blood mononuclear cells (PBMCs), obtained when the disease was refractory, from a patient treated with antithyroid drugs. This receptor was taken from a female donor with Graves disease. This chain connects TRBV27 to TRBJ2-7; D possibly corresponds to TRBD1 (6 bases). The CDR3 nucleotides read TGTGCCAGCAGTTCCCGGGACATCTACGAGCAGTACTTC. Encoded protein: CASSSRDIYEQYF.